These T cell receptor beta chains were read from a single sample in a study of Ad26.COV2.S vaccination and SARS-CoV-2 variants. TCRdb's copy holds only in-frame clones and misses some; the assay was immunoSEQ multiplex PCR. The table lists hundreds of thousands of clones, about 90% of them singletons. Sequenced here: peripheral blood, sampled in a trial of Ad26.COV2.S vaccine versus placebo. These receptor sequences come from a person between 18 and 59 years old who received the Ad26.COV2.S COVID-19 vaccine or a placebo. Each CDR3 is given with its conserved first and last residue.

j_call v_call cdr3_length cdr3_aa
TRBJ1-1 TRBV11-3 13 CASSFRENTEAFF
TRBJ1-6 TRBV14 14 CASSQAQNSSPLHF
TRBJ2-1 TRBV7-2 15 CASSAQISPYNEQFF
TRBJ1-1 TRBV6-1 16 CASSVQGGEMNTEAFF
TRBJ2-7 TRBV2 14 CASSLGLAGYEQYF
TRBJ2-1 TRBV5-1 15 CASSLRETSYNEQFF
TRBJ2-3 TRBV11-1 13 CASSHDRADTQYF
TRBJ1-2 TRBV19 13 CASSTTGEYGYTF
TRBJ2-2 TRBV11-3 13 CASKMTGTGELFF
TRBJ2-7 TRBV29-1 13 CSVEEQGTYEQYF
TRBJ2-3 TRBV7-2 13 CASSLGRTDTQYF
TRBJ1-2 TRBV14 15 CASSQVDRGLYGYTF
TRBJ2-7 TRBV7-2 13 CASSLAGRYEQYF
TRBJ2-7 TRBV10-2 17 CASSRGLAGASSYEQYF
TRBJ1-1 TRBV7-9 14 CASSFSGLHTEAFF
TRBJ2-7 TRBV10-3 14 CATVPDSGSVQQYF
TRBJ2-7 TRBV1 16 CTSSHARLGLPYEQYF
TRBJ2-1 TRBV11-3 14 CASSLGQAYNEQFF
TRBJ2-1 TRBV11-2 15 CASSPTQWEGHEQFF
TRBJ2-1 TRBV7-9 11 CASRRGAEQFF